A selection of T cell receptor beta chains follows, all from one sample in a study of shared clonotypes between healthy human individuals. Data came from immunoSEQ multiplex PCR; TCRdb stores just in-frame clones and leaves some out. The repertoire holds millions of clones, with approximately 95% as singletons. The sample consisted of naive CD4+ T cells from PBMCs. The receptors originated from a young man in good health. Some clones in this sample may be carry-over from other donors' samples. Each CDR3 is given with its conserved first and last residue. D genes are given only for firm matches. Clone size is shown for a subset of rows, as once, few, many or a class of expanded clone.

clone size,J gene,D gene,V gene,CDR3 DNA,CDR3 protein
-,TRBJ2-1,-,TRBV11-3,TGTGCCAGCAGCTTAGGGGTTAGTCGTCCTTACAATGAGCAGTTCTTC,CASSLGVSRPYNEQFF
once,TRBJ1-5,-,TRBV10-1,TGCGCCAGCAGTGAGTTTCGACACCCGTGTTGGCCCCAGCATTTT,CASSEFRHPCWPQHF
-,TRBJ1-2,-,TRBV7-2,TGTGCCAGCAGCTTAGGTTCTCAGGGGACCTATGGCTACACCTTC,CASSLGSQGTYGYTF
-,TRBJ2-2,-,TRBV7-9,TGTGCCAGCAGCTTGGGGGAGGCCGGGGAGCTGTTTTTT,CASSLGEAGELFF
-,TRBJ2-1,-,TRBV23-1,TGCGCCAGCAGTCGAGCACCCACCGGGACACAGAGCTCCTACAATGAGCAGTTCTTC,CASSRAPTGTQSSYNEQFF
once,TRBJ2-7,TRBD1,TRBV5-1,TGCGCCAGCAGCTTGGGGGCAGGGGGTGACGACGAGCAGTACTTC,CASSLGAGGDDEQYF
-,TRBJ2-2,TRBD1,TRBV5-4,TGTGCCACCTCAGGAGCAGGGGGCAACACCGGGGAGCTGTTTTTT,CATSGAGGNTGELFF
-,TRBJ2-2,TRBD1,TRBV27,TGTGCCAGCAGTTCGGACAGGGGGCGGCGTATAATAAACACCGGGGAGCTGTTTTTT,CASSSDRGRRIINTGELFF
-,TRBJ1-1,-,TRBV10-3,TGTGCCATTTCCCCCGCAGGGATAGGAGAGGTCGGCACTGAAGCTTTCTTT,CAISPAGIGEVGTEAFF
-,TRBJ1-5,-,TRBV6-5,TGTGCCAGCAGACACGGGGGAGCCAATCAGCCCCAGCATTTT,CASRHGGANQPQHF
-,TRBJ2-7,TRBD1,TRBV18,TGTGCCAGCTCAACTAATCCCGGGACAGGGAGCATCTCTCTTGGGCAGTACTTC,CASSTNPGTGSISLGQYF
-,TRBJ1-1,-,TRBV18,TGTGCCAGCTCACCAGCCGTGAACACTGAAGCTTTCTTT,CASSPAVNTEAFF
-,TRBJ1-4,-,TRBV30,TGTGCCTGGAACGGACAGTATAATGAAAAACTGTTTTTT,CAWNGQYNEKLFF
-,TRBJ2-1,TRBD2,TRBV28,TGTGCCAGCAGTTTTTATCAGCGGGAGGGCCTCTACAATGAGCAGTTCTTC,CASSFYQREGLYNEQFF
-,TRBJ2-1,-,TRBV7-3,TGTGCCAGCAGCCTAAGGGGGGGCCCGGGCTCCTACAATGAGCAGTTCTTC,CASSLRGGPGSYNEQFF
-,TRBJ1-1,-,TRBV11-1,TGTGCCAGCAGCATAACCACTGAAGCTTTCTTT,CASSITTEAFF
-,TRBJ1-6,-,TRBV11-2,TGTGCCAGCAGCCCGTCCTATAATTCACCCCTCCACTTT,CASSPSYNSPLHF
-,TRBJ2-1,TRBD2,TRBV27,TGTGCCAGCCAATCTAGCGGGAGTCGAAATGAGCAGTTCTTC,CASQSSGSRNEQFF
-,TRBJ2-7,TRBD1,TRBV11-2,TGTGCCAGCAGCAAAAGACAGGGGTTAACCTACGAGCAGTACTTC,CASSKRQGLTYEQYF
few,TRBJ2-3,-,TRBV18,TGTGCCAGCTCACCAGCAGATACGCAGTATTTT,CASSPADTQYF
-,TRBJ2-6,-,TRBV27,TGTGCCAGCACCAAACAGGGTAGGGTATATGGGGCCAACGTCCTGACTTTC,CASTKQGRVYGANVLTF
-,TRBJ2-5,TRBD2,TRBV6-6,TGTGCCAGCAGGGTAGCGGGAGGGAGGGAGACCCAGTACTTC,CASRVAGGRETQYF
-,TRBJ1-1,TRBD1,TRBV27,TGTGCCAGCAGTTTATTCGGGGGACAGGGGCAGAACACTGAAGCTTTCTTT,CASSLFGGQGQNTEAFF
-,TRBJ2-3,TRBD2,TRBV11-2,TGTGCCAGCAGCTTAGCGGGAGGGTCCCCAGATACGCAGTATTTT,CASSLAGGSPDTQYF
-,TRBJ2-7,-,TRBV6-1,TGTGCCAGCAGCCAAAGGGCGCTCAGCTCCTACGAGCAGTACTTC,CASSQRALSSYEQYF
-,TRBJ2-7,-,TRBV2,TGTGCCAGCATGAGGCAGGGGACCTACGAGCAGTACTTC,CASMRQGTYEQYF
-,TRBJ2-5,-,TRBV6-6,TGTGCCAGCAGTAATAAGAAAGACAGCACACAAGAGACCCAGTACTTC,CASSNKKDSTQETQYF